The 31 T cell receptor beta chains presented below share a single source sample, sequenced in a study of cytomegalovirus exposure and HLA in healthy donors (TCRdb year 2017). Library method: the immunoSEQ multiplex PCR assay. The multiplex PCR relied on a mix of 60 forward primers for TCR Vbeta segments and 13 reverse primers for TCR Jbeta segments. TCRdb's version of the immuneACCESS table is confined to in-frame rearrangements and falls short of the full clone set. An unresolved V gene accounts for under half of the shortfall where checked; the remainder is of unknown origin. The sample table shows 150,000 to 200,000 clones, and around 76% are seen once. The leading ten clones occupy 2% to 2.5% of the sample. Material: PBMCs. The receptors were sampled from a woman between 25 and 40 years old in good health and CMV-seropositive.

The V gene is TRBV5-1, the J gene TRBJ1-5, with D maybe TRBD1 (5 bases). V was shortened by 4 bases and J by 4 bases, with 12 bases between the two germline ends. CDR1 and CDR2 (germline): SGHRS, YFSETQ. This CDR3 is built from 14 residues. CDR3 sequence (DNA): TGCGCCAGCAGCCCGACAGAACCAAATCAGCCCCAGCATTTT. Translating it yields CASSPTEPNQPQHF.

The chain couples TRBV7-2 to TRBJ1-1; the match to TRBD1 covers 9 bases. The V gene's germline CDR1 is SGHTA and CDR2 FQGNSA. V lost 4 bases to trimming and J lost 3 bases; unmatched junction nucleotides: 15. CDR3 length: 18 amino acids. The chain's CDR3 is CASSSNLLSWDRDTEAFF. Here the CDR3 DNA reads TGTGCCAGCAGCTCGAACCTCCTTTCATGGGACAGGGACACTGAAGCTTTCTTT.

This chain uses TRBV6-6 with TRBJ1-2, with TRBD1 matching over 8 bases. From germline, CDR1 is MNHNY and CDR2 SVGAGI (reference sequence). This CDR3 has 15 residues. J was trimmed by 10 bases and V by 2 bases; bases with no gene match: 12. The CDR3 coding sequence is TGTGCCAGCAGTTACCGGACAGGGTTTTTCCTTTACTACACCTTC. As protein: CASSYRTGFFLYYTF.

The rearrangement joins TRBV5-8 to TRBJ1-1; the D is unclear. CDR3 length: 14 amino acids. V lost 4 bases and J lost 1, with 11 bases in between. Germline V gene data show CDR1 as SGHTS and CDR2 as YDEGEE. The CDR3 here is CASSLGGPNTEAFF. DNA for the CDR3: TGTGCCAGCAGCCTGGGAGGGCCGAACACTGAAGCTTTCTTT. The complete variable domain, with remaining parts taken from reference TRBV5-8 and TRBJ1-1, reads EAGVTQSPTHLIKTRGQQATLRCSPISGHTSVYWYQQALGLGLQFLLWYDEGEERNRGNFPPRFSGRQFPNYSSELNVNALELEDSALYLCASSLGGPNTEAFFGQGTRLTVV.

The rearrangement links TRBV10-3 to TRBJ2-3; D is unresolved. The V and J ends lost 5 bases and 6 bases respectively, with 12 bases between them. CDR1 and CDR2 (germline): ENHRY, SYGVKD. The CDR3 is 13 amino acids. CDR3: CAISRSPGDTQYF. For the CDR3, the DNA is TGTGCCATCAGTCGGTCCCCCGGGGATACGCAGTATTTT.

V is TRBV2 and J is TRBJ1-2; D not certain. CDR1 is SNHLY, CDR2 FYNNEI, per germline. This CDR3 is built from 13 residues. Trimming removed 1 base from V and 4 bases from J, with 7 bases in between. In nucleotides, the CDR3 is TGTGCCAGCAGTGAAGTAGTGCTCTATGGCTACACCTTC. Its protein is CASSEVVLYGYTF.

This clone occurred a few times. CDR3 in DNA: TGTGCCAGCAGGGCGACAGGGCAGTCCTATGGCTACACCTTC. It yields the protein CASRATGQSYGYTF. V and J are TRBV5-4 and TRBJ1-2; 7 positions agree with TRBD1. The CDR3 extends over 14 amino acids. V was pared by 5 bases and J by 4 bases, with 8 bases of the junction left unmatched. Germline CDR1 and CDR2: SGHNT and YYREEE (reference sequence).

With respect to this clone: This CDR3 is also generated by other DNA sequences in the sample. The rearrangement links TRBV11-2 to TRBJ1-2; 8 nucleotides align to TRBD1. Germline loops: CDR1 SGHAT, CDR2 FQNNGV. V gave up 6 bases and J gave up 7 bases; unmatched junction bases: 7. This CDR3 contains 13 residues. The CDR3 protein is CASSLQGAGGYTF. DNA of the CDR3: TGTGCCAGCAGTCTCCAGGGGGCGGGTGGCTACACCTTC.

This clone came up a few times. The chain employs TRBV7-9 and TRBJ2-1; possibly TRBD1 for D (6 bases). The V end lost 6 bases, the J end lost 2 bases, and 14 bases lay between the germline ends. Germline assignment: CDR1 SEHNR and CDR2 FQNEAQ (reference sequence). CDR3 length: 15 amino acids. CDR3 nucleotides: TGTGCCAGCAGTTTGGGGGCTCCTGCCTACAATGAGCAGTTCTTC. Its protein product is CASSLGAPAYNEQFF. Variable domain in full (rest from reference TRBV7-9 and TRBJ2-1): DTGVSQNPRHKITKRGQNVTFRCDPISEHNRLYWYRQTLGQGPEFLTYFQNEAQLEKSRLLSDRFSAERPKGSFSTLEIQRTEQGDSAMYLCASSLGAPAYNEQFFGPGTRLTVL.

This chain joins TRBV29-1 and TRBJ2-5; TRBD1 is a possible D gene (6 bases). The CDR3 consists of 12 residues. Germline assignment: CDR1 SQVTM and CDR2 ANQGSEA. V lost 7 bases and J 5 bases, leaving 14 bases between the germline ends. DNA for the CDR3: TGCAGCGAATCACAGGGTGAGGAGACCCAGTACTTC. Protein: CSESQGEETQYF.

V gene TRBV5-1 combines with J gene TRBJ1-2; TRBD1 might be the D (5 bases). V gave up 0 bases and J gave up 6 bases, with 15 bases separating them. The germline V gene encodes CDR1 SGHRS and CDR2 YFSETQ. This CDR3 spans 15 amino acids. In DNA form, the CDR3 reads TGCGCCAGCAGCTTGGAACCGGGGGGGGGAAATGGCTACACCTTC. Protein sequence: CASSLEPGGGNGYTF.

As for this clone: Sequence at one end of the junction differs from germline and may be a read error. The CDR3 region has the DNA TGTGCCAGCAGTTACTCACCTGACTACAGTGAGCAGTTCTTC. As protein: CASSYSPDYSEQFF. This chain links TRBV6-6 with TRBJ2-1; D may be TRBD2 (5 bases). CDR1 and CDR2 from the germline V gene are MNHNY and SVGAGI (reference sequence). The CDR3 runs 14 residues.

This clone came up once. The chain uses TRBV15 and TRBJ1-6; D is unresolved. V lost 4 bases and J 0 bases, leaving 7 bases between the germline ends. The CDR3 extends over 15 amino acids. CDR1 is LNHNV, CDR2 YYDKDF, per germline (reference sequence). Here the CDR3 reads CATSIGRSYNSPLHF. The CDR3 DNA follows: TGTGCCACCAGCATTGGCCGCTCCTATAATTCACCCCTCCACTTT.

The rearrangement links TRBV5-6 to TRBJ2-3; D is undetermined. CDR1 and CDR2 from the germline V gene are SGHDT and YYEEEE. V was trimmed by 2 bases and J by 2 bases, leaving 6 bases between them. The CDR3 sequence is 13 residues long. The CDR3 bases are TGTGCCAGCAGCTTCCCCTCCACAGATACGCAGTATTTT. Translated, it gives CASSFPSTDTQYF. Complete variable domain (other parts from reference TRBV5-6 and TRBJ2-3): DAGVTQSPTHLIKTRGQQVTLRCSPKSGHDTVSWYQQALGQGPQFIFQYYEEEERQRGNFPDRFSGHQFPNYSSELNVNALLLGDSALYLCASSFPSTDTQYFGPGTRLTVL.

The V and J genes are TRBV10-3 and TRBJ2-1; the match to TRBD1 covers 10 bases. Germline V gene lookup returns CDR1 ENHRY and CDR2 SYGVKD. V lost 10 bases to trimming and J lost 5 bases; unmatched junction nucleotides: 8. The length of the CDR3 is 14 residues. CDR3 nucleotide sequence: TGTGCCACCACCGGGACAGGGGATAACAATGAGCAGTTCTTC. This encodes CATTGTGDNNEQFF.

The CDR3 sequence: CASSGQLGTEAFF. The CDR3 DNA reads as TGCGCCAGCAGCGGACAGTTGGGCACTGAAGCTTTCTTT. This chain joins TRBV4-3 and TRBJ1-1, with a possible D match to TRBD1 (6 bases). The CDR3 contains 13 residues. The germline CDR1 and CDR2 sequences are LGHNA and YSLEER. Trimming removed 5 bases at V and 4 bases at J, with 11 bases between.

The chain combines TRBV6-5 with TRBJ1-1; the D is unclear. CDR1 is MNHEY and CDR2 is SVGAGI in the germline V gene. The ends were cut back, 3 bases at V and 8 bases at J, with 16 bases in the middle. The CDR3 is 14 amino acids. The CDR3 DNA is TGTGCCAGCAGTTATGATGTTGGACTCATCGAAGCTTTCTTT. Protein sequence: CASSYDVGLIEAFF.

The table lists this clone with a few counts. This chain connects TRBV27 to TRBJ1-6; perhaps TRBD1 as D (5 bases). V shed 3 bases and J shed 8 bases, with 11 bases lying between them. The V gene's germline CDR1 is MNHEY and CDR2 SMNVEV (reference sequence). This CDR3 has 14 amino acids. CDR3 DNA sequence: TGTGCCAGCAGTTTGACAGAATATTATTCACCCCTCCACTTT. Amino acids: CASSLTEYYSPLHF.

V and J are TRBV7-2 and TRBJ2-3, with D perhaps TRBD2 (5 bases). CDR1 and CDR2 (germline): SGHTA, FQGNSA. CDR3 size: 15 residues. Trimming shortened V by 1 base and J by 2 bases, and 10 bases separated the two germline ends. The CDR3 here is CASSLERADTDTQYF. CDR3 nucleotide sequence: TGTGCCAGCAGCTTAGAGAGGGCCGACACAGATACGCAGTATTTT.

The genes are TRBV30 and TRBJ1-2; D is unresolved. The V gene lost 0 bases and the J gene lost 5 bases, with 25 bases spanning the gap. This CDR3 contains 18 residues. CDR1 GTSNPN and CDR2 SVGIG come from the germline V gene (reference sequence). The CDR3 DNA sequence: TGTGCCTGGAGTGTAATAAGATCTCTCCCCGGGGAACCTTATGGCTACACCTTC. Protein sequence: CAWSVIRSLPGEPYGYTF.

The J gene is TRBJ2-5, the V gene TRBV6-5, with no clear D. TRBJ2-7 matches the DNA end more closely, so the J call is doubtful. The CDR3 loop spans 15 amino acids. Germline V gives CDR1 MNHEY, CDR2 SVGAGI. CDR3 protein: CASSYSPTTYYEQYF. DNA of the CDR3: TGTGCCAGCAGTTACTCCCCCACTACTTATTACGAGCAGTACTTC.

The chain employs TRBV9 and TRBJ2-2; 8 bases are shared with TRBD1. Germline V gene sequence: CDR1 SGDLS, CDR2 YYNGEE. V was clipped by 3 bases and J by 8 bases; unmatched bases: 9. The CDR3 is 15 residues long. The CDR3 DNA reads as TGTGCCAGCAGCGAAGGCAGGGGGCGAATGGGGGAGCTGTTTTTT. Its protein is CASSEGRGRMGELFF.

The chain is built from TRBV4-3 and TRBJ2-2; a possible D gene is TRBD1 (5 bases). This CDR3 contains 13 residues. V lost 5 bases to trimming and J lost 7 bases, with 11 bases between them. Per germline, CDR1 LGHNA and CDR2 YSLEER. The CDR3 sequence: CASSTGDNGELFF. The CDR3 nucleotides are TGCGCCAGCAGCACAGGCGATAACGGGGAGCTGTTTTTT.

This clone occurred a few times. The chain links TRBV6-5 to TRBJ2-7, with D perhaps TRBD2 (6 bases). The V gene's germline CDR1 is MNHEY and CDR2 SVGAGI. Trimming pared 2 bases from V and 3 bases from J, leaving 11 bases between. The CDR3 covers 14 residues. The DNA for the CDR3 is TGTGCCAGCAGTTACCGTTCGGGAGACTACGAGCAGTACTTC. Translated: CASSYRSGDYEQYF.

The chain carries TRBV25-1 and TRBJ2-6; D is unresolved. The V and J ends lost 7 bases and 4 bases respectively, with 8 bases between them. Germline assignment: CDR1 MGHDK and CDR2 SYGVNS. The CDR3 loop spans 13 amino acids. CDR3 bases: TGTGCCAGCACCCCCCGGGGGGCCAACGTCCTGACTTTC. The encoded protein is CASTPRGANVLTF.

The rearrangement links TRBV5-1 to TRBJ2-6, with 8 positions matching TRBD1. Trimming cost V 4 bases and J 3 bases; bases outside gene matches: 18. The germline V gene encodes CDR1 SGHRS and CDR2 YFSETQ. The CDR3 length is 20 residues. This CDR3 is CASSHHGRDRRLVGANVLTF. The CDR3 DNA reads as TGCGCCAGCAGCCACCATGGAAGGGACAGGAGGCTAGTTGGGGCCAACGTCCTGACTTTC.

This chain connects TRBV7-9 to TRBJ1-5; 8 bases fit TRBD1. Germline trimming cut 1 base from V and 4 bases from J; bases unmatched to any gene: 12. This CDR3 contains 18 residues. The germline V gene has CDR1 SEHNR and CDR2 FQNEAQ (reference sequence). The CDR3 region is CASSLDWTAGGRNQPQHF. The CDR3 nucleotides are TGTGCCAGCAGCTTAGATTGGACGGCAGGGGGCAGGAATCAGCCCCAGCATTTT.

The chain is built from TRBV10-3 and TRBJ2-7; 8 nucleotides align to TRBD2. J was trimmed by 1 base and V by 0 bases; bases with no gene match: 14. This CDR3 region has 19 residues. Looked up from germline, CDR1 is ENHRY and CDR2 is SYGVKD. Here the CDR3 DNA reads TGTGCCATCAGTGAGTCGGGGACTAGGAGAAATCCCCAATCCTACGAGCAGTACTTC. Translated: CAISESGTRRNPQSYEQYF.

Comments on this clone: Other DNA sequences of this sample code for an identical CDR3. V and J are TRBV30 and TRBJ2-7, with D possibly TRBD2 on 5 matching bases. The germline CDR1 and CDR2 sequences are GTSNPN and SVGIG (reference sequence). The CDR3 extends over 12 amino acids. V lost 0 bases, J lost 4 bases, and 7 bases lay in between. This CDR3 reads CAWSVRGYEQYF. CDR3 coding DNA: TGTGCCTGGAGTGTACGGGGTTACGAGCAGTACTTC.

V usage is TRBV30 and J usage is TRBJ1-5, with TRBD1 matching over 10 bases. The CDR3 is 14 amino acids. Germline CDR1 is GTSNPN and CDR2 is SVGIG (reference sequence). V was pared by 3 bases and J by 7 bases, with 6 bases of the junction left unmatched. CDR3 in amino acids: CAWRGGQGGQPQHF. Here the CDR3 DNA reads TGTGCCTGGAGAGGAGGACAGGGGGGACAGCCCCAGCATTTT.

As regards this clone: In the same sample, other DNA sequences code for this CDR3. This rearrangement joins TRBV18 to TRBJ2-5; 12 bases fit TRBD1. V shed 2 bases and J 3 bases; nucleotides not matched to a gene: 1. The CDR3 sequence is 15 residues long. Germline V gene sequence: CDR1 KGHSH, CDR2 LQKENI. The CDR3 loop is CASSPGTGGEETQYF. CDR3 in DNA: TGTGCCAGCTCACCAGGGACAGGGGGCGAAGAGACCCAGTACTTC. Full variable domain (rest looked up from reference TRBV18 and TRBJ2-5): NAGVMQNPRHLVRRRGQEARLRCSPMKGHSHVYWYRQLPEEGLKFMVYLQKENIIDESGMPKERFSAEFPKEGPSILRIQQVVRGDSAAYFCASSPGTGGEETQYFGPGTRLLVL.